Presented here are 9 T cell receptor beta chains from one specimen sequenced in a study of vaccination and CD4 T cells after COVID-19. The Oncomine TCR Beta short-read assay was applied to DNA of cultured CD4+ T cells. TCRdb reprocessed the PCR reads with MiXCR, giving one entry per CDR3 protein. Of around 20,000 distinct CDR3 sequences listed, 45% to 60% were seen once; the top ten hold 5.5% to 7%. Their cognate antigens are unknown. Noted treatment: roughly 10-day PBMC culture with coronavirus spike peptide pools or control peptides (ViraFEST assay). Sample: CD4+ T cells from blood, cultured in vitro. Source of these receptors: a human donor who had recovered from COVID-19.

This chain links TRBV3-1 with TRBJ1-2, with D uncertain. This CDR3 has 12 residues. Per the germline V gene, CDR1 is LGHDT and CDR2 is YNNKEL (reference sequence). Trimming pared 2 bases from V and 5 bases from J, leaving 6 bases between. CDR3 in DNA: TGTGCCAGCAGCCAAACAGCTTATGGCTACACCTTC. This gives the protein CASSQTAYGYTF. The full variable domain, with the rest looked up from reference TRBV3-1 and TRBJ1-2, is DTAVSQTPKYLVTQMGNDKSIKCEQNLGHDTMYWYKQDSKKFLKIMFSYNNKELIINETVPNRFSPKSPDKAHLNLHINSLELGDSAVYFCASSQTAYGYTFGSGTRLTVV.

The V call is TRBV2, the J call TRBJ1-4; the D gene is possibly TRBD1 (5 bases). Germline CDR1 reads SNHLY; CDR2 reads FYNNEI. The CDR3 has 15 residues. V gave up 7 bases and J gave up 3 bases, with 15 bases separating them. This chain's CDR3 is CASKARQGSNEKLFF. The CDR3 DNA reads TGTGCCAGCAAGGCCCGGCAGGGCTCTAATGAAAAACTGTTTTTT.

In this sample, this clonotype turned up a few times. The chain is built from TRBV6-2 or TRBV6-3 and TRBJ2-7, with D perhaps matching TRBD1 (6 bases). The CDR3 totals 13 residues. Trimming left V 7 bases short and J 3 bases short, with 13 bases between. The germline CDR1 and CDR2 sequences are MNHEY and SVGEGT. CDR3 sequence (DNA): TGTGCCAGCAAACTAGGGGGTATCTACGAGCAGTACTTC. This sequence encodes CASKLGGIYEQYF.

The chain carries TRBV29-1 and TRBJ2-1; TRBD2 aligns across 8 bases. This CDR3 comprises 14 residues. Germline-derived CDR1 and CDR2 are SQVTM and ANQGSEA. Trimming cost V 6 bases and J 9 bases; bases outside gene matches: 13. CDR3 sequence reads: CSVALAGMVGEQFF. The CDR3 DNA reads TGCAGCGTCGCCTTAGCGGGAATGGTTGGTGAGCAGTTCTTC.

V is TRBV30 and J is TRBJ1-1; TRBD1 might be the D (5 bases). Germline loops: CDR1 GTSNPN, CDR2 SVGIG (reference sequence). This CDR3 is built from 13 residues. Trimming cost V 5 bases and J 3 bases, with 13 bases left between them. CDR3: CAWGSGLDTEAFF. The CDR3 region has the DNA TGTGCCTGGGGTTCAGGGCTGGACACTGAAGCTTTCTTT.

The chain is built from TRBV24-1 and TRBJ2-2; 8 bases fit TRBD1. The CDR3 is made up of 17 amino acids. Trimming took 4 bases from V and 1 from J; bases not matched to a gene: 7. Germline CDR1 KGHDR, CDR2 SFDVKD. CDR3 DNA sequence: TGTGCCACCAGTGACCTGGGGACAGGACAGAACACCGGGGAGCTGTTTTTT. Amino acids: CATSDLGTGQNTGELFF.

Worth noting for this clonotype: Germline is not matched at one junction end, which may reflect a read error. The chain is built from TRBV19 and TRBJ2-3, with a tentative D call TRBD2 (5 bases). The CDR3 length is 14 residues. Germline CDR1 reads LNHDA; CDR2 reads SQIVND (reference sequence). CDR3 sequence (DNA): TGTGCCAGCAGTAGAGCTTTGTCGGGGGATACGCAGTATTTT. It translates to CASSRALSGDTQYF.

This clonotype has just a few counts. CDR3 protein: CASSYRVNTEAFF. CDR3 nucleotides: TGTGCCAGCAGTTACAGGGTGAACACTGAAGCTTTCTTT. This chain joins TRBV6-2 or TRBV6-3 and TRBJ1-1; no reliable D call. V was trimmed by 2 bases and J by 0 bases, leaving 4 bases between them. Germline loops: CDR1 MNHEY, CDR2 SVGEGT. The CDR3 totals 13 residues.

This clonotype was seen only a few times. The chain employs TRBV9 and TRBJ1-1, with D possibly matching TRBD1 (5 bases). Trimming removed 1 base at V and 0 bases at J, with 10 bases between. The CDR3 is 15 residues long. Germline CDR1 reads SGDLS; CDR2 reads YYNGEE. In DNA, the CDR3 is TGTGCCAGCAGCGTATCGGGACTACTGAACACTGAAGCTTTCTTT. It encodes CASSVSGLLNTEAFF.